This T cell receptor beta chain derives from a study of blood T cell repertoires in COVID-19. At the level of the study: Both acute and convalescent COVID-19 samples were obtained from the United States, Italy and Spain. Sample material is recorded as cDNA or gDNA derived from T cells, B-cell-depleted T cells, or PBMCs.

Germline V gives CDR1 MNHEY, CDR2 SVGAGI. V dropped 11 bases and J dropped 0 bases, with 7 bases sitting between them. The CDR3 spans 12 residues. Exposed enrollees had met someone with a PCR-confirmed or clinician-diagnosed COVID-19 case at some point within the 2 weeks before study entry. TCRdb keeps only in-frame clones here, not all; method: immunoSEQ multiplex PCR. The table shows some 360,000 clones, with roughly 86% occurring only once. The chain carries TRBV6-5 and TRBJ2-2, with a tentative D call TRBD1 (6 bases). This TCR derives from a woman aged 25 to 39 who had been exposed to COVID-19. The sequencing input was PBMCs or T cells enriched from blood (not recorded which). DNA for the CDR3: TGTGCCGGACAGCCGAACACCGGGGAGCTGTTTTTT. It encodes CAGQPNTGELFF.